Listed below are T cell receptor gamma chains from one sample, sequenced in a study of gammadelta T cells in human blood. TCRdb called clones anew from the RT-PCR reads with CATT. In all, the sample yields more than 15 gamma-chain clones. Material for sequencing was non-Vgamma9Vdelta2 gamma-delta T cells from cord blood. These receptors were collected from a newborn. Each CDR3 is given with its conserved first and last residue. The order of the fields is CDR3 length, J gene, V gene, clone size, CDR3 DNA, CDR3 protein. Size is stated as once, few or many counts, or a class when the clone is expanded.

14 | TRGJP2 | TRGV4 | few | TGTGCCACCTGGGATGGGGGGAGTGATTGGATCAAGACGTTT | CATWDGGSDWIKTF